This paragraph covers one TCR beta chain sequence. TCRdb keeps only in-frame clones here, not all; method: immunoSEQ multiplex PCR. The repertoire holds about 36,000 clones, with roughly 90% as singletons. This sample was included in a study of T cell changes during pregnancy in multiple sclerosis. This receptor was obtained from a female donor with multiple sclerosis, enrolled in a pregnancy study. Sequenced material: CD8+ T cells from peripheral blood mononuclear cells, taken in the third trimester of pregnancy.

The CDR3 DNA reads TGTGCCAGCAGCCTAACGGGTTTCGAGGCTTTCTTT. As protein: CASSLTGFEAFF. V usage is TRBV7-9 and J usage is TRBJ1-1; D uncertain. The germline V and J ends were trimmed by 5 bases and 11 bases, with 15 bases remaining between them. CDR3 size: 12 residues. Germline loops: CDR1 SEHNR, CDR2 FQNEAQ (reference sequence).